The entry below gives a single T cell receptor (beta chain) sequence along with its context. The source of the sample is a study of blood T cell repertoires in COVID-19. Background on the study: PBMCs, B-cell-depleted T cells, or T cells provided the cDNA or gDNA that made up the material.

This table comes from immunoSEQ multiplex PCR, and its TCRdb copy is limited to in-frame clones, with some not included. This table holds 200,000 to 250,000 clones, 80% to 90% found once. With V trimmed by 0 bases and J by 11 bases, 6 bases remained unmatched. The germline V gene encodes CDR1 MNHEY and CDR2 SVGAGI. The CDR3 runs 13 residues. Participants' reported clinical history set cohort assignment. This sequence joins TRBV6-5 and TRBJ1-1, with 7 bases lining up with TRBD1. The sequence derives from a woman in her 50s in a cohort exposed to, infected with or recovered from COVID-19 (not recorded which). Input material: PBMCs or T cells enriched from blood (not recorded which). CDR3 protein: CASSYSRQGNAFF. CDR3 coding DNA: TGTGCCAGCAGTTACTCAAGACAGGGTAATGCTTTCTTT.